The following is a T cell receptor beta chain sequence with its context. This clonotype was detected many times. No antigen is known for it. One base away there is no much larger clone; base qualities are not given. Every donor in the study was a healthy Caucasian. V and J are truncated by 0 bases and 0 bases respectively, leaving an intervening sequence of 10 bases. CDR1 SGHRS and CDR2 YFSETQ are derived from the germline V gene. There are 15 amino acids in the CDR3, from cysteine to phenylalanine inclusive. Kept here is only the CDR3 DNA, which spans 45 bases and is read in frame from base 1. This sample is drawn from a study of identical twins (dated by TCRdb to between 2015 and 2016). About the full investigation: The study deep-sequenced TCR alpha and beta repertoires from monozygotic twins, unrelated adults of various ages and cord blood to test whether fetal clonotypes persist. To rule out contamination, replicate twin experiments were performed at different times with different library preparation protocols.

Library creation used 5' RACE. Sequencing relied on an Illumina HiSeq 2000. Template switching added a universal primer binding site, and the final cDNA carried a unique molecular identifier that allowed TCR cDNA molecules to be counted accurately. Specific primers in the conserved constant-segment region were used to synthesize first-strand cDNA for TCR alpha and beta chains. Each cDNA library was double barcoded, with a SMART-Mk sample barcode plus Illumina barcodes, to control for contamination. TruSeq adapter sequences, together with Illumina sample barcodes, were added in two successive PCR steps. Sequencing of the TCR alpha and beta cDNA libraries was done on the Illumina HiSeq platform using custom primers. As for the original processing: Unique molecular identifiers were extracted from raw reads with MiGEC, and CDR3 positions were determined with MiXCR. Recombination models were inferred per individual with the repgenHMM and IGoR tools using an EM algorithm. The tcR package in R was used for shared clonotype analysis, with sharing normalized by the product of cloneset sizes. To study raw recombination free of thymic and clonal selection effects, out-of-frame nonproductive sequences were analyzed. TCRdb's own reprocessing of the public reads used fastp at Q25 and MiXCR and kept productive beta chains. Entries that share a CDR3 protein sequence are merged under the most common genes and DNA. The authors' filters were not applied to this entry. A total of some 1,700,000 distinct CDR3 sequences appear in this sample, 32% of them only once. The ten largest clonotypes hold under 0.35% of the sample.

Results the study describes overall, beyond this receptor: Zero-insertion analyses could be partly confounded by invariant T cells such as MAIT and iNKT, although diverse VJ usage argued against such confounding for most clonotypes. The excess sharing between twins in beta out-of-frame sequences was weaker because fewer shared sequences reduced the signal-to-noise ratio. Conclusions relied on cross-sectional statistical analysis, since the same donors could not be followed over many years. In monozygotic twins, recombination models systematically underestimated out-of-frame TCR alpha sharing, but the models matched the sharing seen between unrelated individuals. Compared with coincidental sharing between unrelated individuals, out-of-frame TCR alpha sequences shared between twins had an excess of sequences with low generation probability. Fewer insertions were carried by abundant cord blood beta clonotypes; a weaker similar trend was observed in young adult naive repertoires, while no such trend was observed in memory repertoires.

Input material: cord blood. The origin of this receptor is a newborn girl in good health. The rearranged segments are TRBV5-1 and TRBJ2-7; perhaps TRBD2 is the D gene, with 6 bases matching. The CDR3 region reads CASSLAGTRSYEQYF. DNA sequence: TGCGCCAGCAGCTTGGCCGGGACTCGCTCCTACGAGCAGTACTTC.